Here is one T cell receptor beta chain with its context. Its specificity is unknown. The source of the sample is a study of shared clonotypes between healthy human individuals. Background on the study: Contributing individuals were a couple of females and three males aged 18 to 49. Each donor's CD8 memory used one plate, CD8 naive two, each CD4 subset three.

V lost 3 bases, J lost 8 bases, and 17 bases lay in between. The CDR3 extends over 16 amino acids. CDR1 is SEHNR and CDR2 is FQNEAQ in the germline V gene (reference sequence). Whole-study results and caveats: Naive subsets usually exceeded memory subsets in estimated richness.

Only in-frame clones appear in the TCRdb table, and some are missing; sequencing was by immunoSEQ multiplex PCR. Among about 2 million clones listed, roughly 94% were seen once. The rearrangement links TRBV7-9 to TRBJ1-6, with D unclear. This TCR came from a man in his late teens or twenties in good health. Sequencing was carried out using naive CD4+ T cells sorted from blood. Subset given: CD45RA+ positively selected. The CDR3 spells CASSFTNVVGDSPLHF. The CDR3 DNA sequence: TGTGCCAGCAGCTTTACAAACGTGGTGGGCGATTCACCCCTCCACTTT.